Each of the 11 T cell receptor beta chains below was sequenced from the same sample in a study of identifying expanded T cells in peripheral blood. Method: immunoSEQ multiplex PCR; TCRdb's copy keeps in-frame clones and lacks some. The table lists more than 80,000 clones, approximately 88% of them singletons. Sequencing was done on a sample of blood. All receptors derive from a person between 18 and 75 years old in good health.

The chain is built from TRBV7-8 and TRBJ1-5; D is perhaps TRBD1 (6 bases). The V end was cut by 0 bases, the J end by 7 bases, with 13 bases between. The CDR3 loop spans 15 amino acids. The germline CDR1 and CDR2 sequences are SGHVS and FQNEAQ. For the CDR3, the DNA is TGTGCCAGCAGCTTAGCGGGGGCAGAAGACCAGCCCCAGCATTTT. It specifies CASSLAGAEDQPQHF.

This clone appeared a single time. This chain joins TRBV25-1 and TRBJ2-7; 7 nucleotides line up with TRBD1. The germline V gene has CDR1 MGHDK and CDR2 SYGVNS. The V and J ends lost 6 bases and 1 base, in that order; junction bases with no gene match: 6. This CDR3 has 14 residues. CDR3 sequence reads: CASSARDSSYEQYF. CDR3 sequence (DNA): TGTGCCAGCAGCGCGAGGGACAGTTCCTACGAGCAGTACTTC.

This clone was seen a handful of times. This sequence joins TRBV18 and TRBJ1-2, with D tentatively TRBD1 (5 bases). V shed 6 bases and J shed 4 bases, with 18 bases lying between them. This CDR3 has 15 residues. CDR1 is KGHSH and CDR2 is LQKENI in the germline V gene. The CDR3 bases are TGTGCCAGCTCGGATAATTGGGGGTACGGCTATGGCTACACCTTC. This gives the protein CASSDNWGYGYGYTF.

The chain employs TRBV14 and TRBJ2-3; 15 bases fit TRBD2. Germline V CDR1 and CDR2: SGHDN, FVKESK. Trimming took 4 bases from V and 2 from J; bases not matched to a gene: 1. CDR3 length: 16 amino acids. The CDR3 region is CASSRTSGGATDTQYF. The CDR3 DNA is TGTGCCAGCAGCCGGACTAGCGGGGGGGCCACAGATACGCAGTATTTT.

V and J are TRBV6-6 and TRBJ2-2; D is ambiguous. V gave up 0 bases and J gave up 6 bases, with 5 bases separating them. Germline-derived CDR1 and CDR2 are MNHNY and SVGAGI (reference sequence). The CDR3 spans 13 residues. CDR3 sequence reads: CASSYSTPGELFF. Written as DNA, the CDR3 is TGTGCCAGCAGTTACTCGACCCCCGGGGAGCTGTTTTTT.

This clone was observed a handful of times. The chain couples TRBV6-5 to TRBJ2-5; 10 positions match TRBD1. CDR1 is MNHEY, CDR2 SVGAGI, per germline. Trimming removed 8 bases from V and 4 bases from J; junction bases left unmatched: 10. The CDR3 loop spans 15 amino acids. DNA of the CDR3: TGTGCCAGCGGTCGACAGGGGGCTTTCCCAGAGACCCAGTACTTC. As protein: CASGRQGAFPETQYF.

The chain has TRBV6-5 and TRBJ2-7, with TRBD2 identical over 11 bases. The germline gives CDR1 MNHEY, CDR2 SVGAGI. The length of the CDR3 is 14 residues. Trimming at V came to 6 bases and at J to 4 bases, leaving 5 bases not matched to a gene. CDR3: CASRPGLAAYEQYF. Here the CDR3 DNA reads TGTGCCAGCAGGCCGGGACTAGCGGCTTACGAGCAGTACTTC.

V gene TRBV5-5 combines with J gene TRBJ2-3, with D unresolved. This CDR3 is 11 amino acids long. CDR1 is SGHKS and CDR2 is YYEKEE in the germline V gene (reference sequence). V shed 0 bases and J shed 5 bases, with 1 base lying between them. CDR3 loop: CASSLEDTQYF. CDR3 in DNA: TGTGCCAGCAGCTTGGAAGATACGCAGTATTTT. Drawing the rest from reference TRBV5-5 and TRBJ2-3, the complete variable domain is DAGVTQSPTHLIKTRGQQVTLRCSPISGHKSVSWYQQVLGQGPQFIFQYYEKEERGRGNFPDRFSARQFPNYSSELNVNALLLGDSALYLCASSLEDTQYFGPGTRLTVL.

The V call is TRBV4-3, the J call TRBJ2-1; 12 nucleotides agree with TRBD2. V was clipped by 4 bases and J by 8 bases; unmatched bases: 9. CDR3 length equals 16 residues. Germline V lookup: CDR1 LGHNA, CDR2 YSLEER. CDR3 protein: CASSLQPGLAGDEQFF. In nucleotides, the CDR3 is TGCGCCAGCAGCCTTCAGCCGGGACTAGCGGGTGATGAGCAGTTCTTC.

The chain uses TRBV5-1 and TRBJ2-7; D is unresolved. The length of the CDR3 is 13 residues. Trimming stripped 0 bases from V and 4 bases from J, with 8 bases between. Germline loops: CDR1 SGHRS, CDR2 YFSETQ. The CDR3 region has the DNA TGCGCCAGCAGCTTGGAGGGTTTATACGAGCAGTACTTC. This codes for CASSLEGLYEQYF.

This clone was observed once. The V call is TRBV27, the J call TRBJ2-1; 12 nucleotides line up with TRBD2. The CDR3 is 16 residues long. V lost 5 bases, J lost 2 bases, and 4 bases stayed unmatched. CDR1 MNHEY and CDR2 SMNVEV come from the germline V gene (reference sequence). The chain's CDR3 is CASSPTSGSAYNEQFF. CDR3 DNA: TGTGCCAGCAGTCCGACTAGCGGGAGTGCCTACAATGAGCAGTTCTTC.